The rows below give T cell receptor beta chains drawn from one sample of a study of shared clonotypes between healthy human individuals. TCRdb's table, derived via immunoSEQ multiplex PCR, lists solely in-frame clones and lacks some. The sample yields approximately 980,000 clones, 70% to 85% seen once. Sequenced input: memory CD4+ T cells sorted from blood. The receptors derive from a man aged 18 to 29 in good health. Each CDR3 is given with its conserved first and last residue. Each record gives: V gene, J gene, clone size, D gene, CDR3 length, CDR3 DNA, CDR3 protein. A D gene is named only where the DNA matches it firmly. Rows may omit the clone size; those that give it use once, few, many or a size class.

v_gene: TRBV4-1; j_gene: TRBJ2-2; abundance: .; d_gene: .; len: 16; CDR3nt: TGCGCCAGCAGCCAAGAACCGGGATCGAACACCGGGGAGCTGTTTTTT; CDR3aa: CASSQEPGSNTGELFF
v_gene: TRBV6-1; j_gene: TRBJ1-5; abundance: .; d_gene: .; len: 15; CDR3nt: TGTGCCAGCAGTGAACAGGGAATTGGCAATCAGCCCCAGCATTTT; CDR3aa: CASSEQGIGNQPQHF
v_gene: TRBV19; j_gene: TRBJ1-2; abundance: few; d_gene: TRBD1; len: 15; CDR3nt: TGTGCCAGTAGTGGTCCCGACAGGGGTCTTGGTGGCTACACCTTC; CDR3aa: CASSGPDRGLGGYTF
v_gene: TRBV28; j_gene: TRBJ1-2; abundance: .; d_gene: TRBD1; len: 15; CDR3nt: TGTGCCAGCAGTTTAGGGGACAGGGGCCTCTATGGCTACACCTTC; CDR3aa: CASSLGDRGLYGYTF
v_gene: TRBV5-1; j_gene: TRBJ1-6; abundance: .; d_gene: .; len: 15; CDR3nt: TGCGCCAGCAGCTTGAGGGAAGGAGGTAATTCACCCCTCCACTTT; CDR3aa: CASSLREGGNSPLHF
v_gene: TRBV11-1; j_gene: TRBJ2-1; abundance: once; d_gene: .; len: 12; CDR3nt: TGTGCCAGCAGCTTAGAGGTCGGTGGGCAGTTCTTC; CDR3aa: CASSLEVGGQFF
v_gene: TRBV15; j_gene: TRBJ1-2; abundance: .; d_gene: .; len: 15; CDR3nt: TGTGCCACCAGCAACCCACGGTTAGGGGACTATGGCTACACCTTC; CDR3aa: CATSNPRLGDYGYTF
v_gene: TRBV10-1; j_gene: TRBJ1-2; abundance: .; d_gene: .; len: 13; CDR3nt: TGCGCCAGCAGTGAGAACCGAGCCTATGGCTACACCTTC; CDR3aa: CASSENRAYGYTF
v_gene: TRBV9; j_gene: TRBJ1-6; abundance: .; d_gene: .; len: 16; CDR3nt: TGTGCCAGCAGCGTAGGTTGGAGCTCCTATAATTCACCCCTCCACTTT; CDR3aa: CASSVGWSSYNSPLHF
v_gene: TRBV9; j_gene: TRBJ1-3; abundance: .; d_gene: .; len: 12; CDR3nt: TGTGCCAGCAGCGTAGCCCAGAGCACCATATATTTT; CDR3aa: CASSVAQSTIYF
v_gene: TRBV14; j_gene: TRBJ1-4; abundance: .; d_gene: TRBD1; len: 14; CDR3nt: TGTGCCAGCAGACCACAGGGGAAAAATGAAAAACTGTTTTTT; CDR3aa: CASRPQGKNEKLFF
v_gene: TRBV6-6; j_gene: TRBJ1-1; abundance: .; d_gene: .; len: 13; CDR3nt: TGTGCCAGCAGTTATGGGACCGCCCGGGAAGCTTTCTTT; CDR3aa: CASSYGTAREAFF
v_gene: TRBV9; j_gene: TRBJ2-1; abundance: many; d_gene: .; len: 15; CDR3nt: TGTGCCAGCAGCCCGGCGGGGTCCTCCTACAATGAGCAGTTCTTC; CDR3aa: CASSPAGSSYNEQFF
v_gene: TRBV18; j_gene: TRBJ2-3; abundance: .; d_gene: TRBD2; len: 15; CDR3nt: TGTGCCAGCTCACCTTCTAGCGGGGGTTTGGATACGCAGTATTTT; CDR3aa: CASSPSSGGLDTQYF
v_gene: TRBV5-6; j_gene: TRBJ1-2; abundance: .; d_gene: TRBD1; len: 16; CDR3nt: TGTGCCAGCAGCTCCTCCGGGACAGGGATTGGATATGGCTACACCTTC; CDR3aa: CASSSSGTGIGYGYTF
v_gene: TRBV7-2; j_gene: TRBJ1-2; abundance: .; d_gene: .; len: 13; CDR3nt: TGTGCCAGCAGCTTAGGGTGGGCCTATGGCTACACCTTC; CDR3aa: CASSLGWAYGYTF
v_gene: TRBV6-5; j_gene: TRBJ1-2; abundance: .; d_gene: .; len: 15; CDR3nt: TGTGCCAGCAGTTCTGGTCGCAGGGAGAACTATGGCTACACCTTC; CDR3aa: CASSSGRRENYGYTF
v_gene: TRBV30; j_gene: TRBJ1-4; abundance: few; d_gene: .; len: 13; CDR3nt: TGTGCCTCGAAGGGACACACTAATGAAAAACTGTTTTTT; CDR3aa: CASKGHTNEKLFF
v_gene: TRBV28; j_gene: TRBJ1-2; abundance: .; d_gene: TRBD1; len: 13; CDR3nt: TGTGCCAGCAGGACAGGGGTGGAGGCTGGCTACACCTTC; CDR3aa: CASRTGVEAGYTF
v_gene: TRBV2; j_gene: TRBJ2-7; abundance: .; d_gene: .; len: 18; CDR3nt: TGTGCCAGCAGTCGTGTTTCCCCCCTTATAGGGGGGGCCTACGAGCAGTACTTC; CDR3aa: CASSRVSPLIGGAYEQYF
v_gene: TRBV19; j_gene: TRBJ2-7; abundance: .; d_gene: TRBD1; len: 16; CDR3nt: TGTGCCAGTAGTGAACTTGGGACAGGTTATCGCTACGAGCAGTACTTC; CDR3aa: CASSELGTGYRYEQYF
v_gene: TRBV5-1; j_gene: TRBJ2-7; abundance: .; d_gene: .; len: 15; CDR3nt: TGCGCCAGCAGCTTGTCCGGGGCCTCGGGGGACGAGCAGTACTTC; CDR3aa: CASSLSGASGDEQYF
v_gene: TRBV2; j_gene: TRBJ2-7; abundance: .; d_gene: TRBD2; len: 16; CDR3nt: TGTGCCAGCAGACAAGGGACTAGCGGGAGCTCCTACGAGCAGTACTTC; CDR3aa: CASRQGTSGSSYEQYF
v_gene: TRBV13; j_gene: TRBJ1-1; abundance: .; d_gene: .; len: 13; CDR3nt: TGTGCCAGCAGAGACGGGACGAACAACGAAGCTTTCTTT; CDR3aa: CASRDGTNNEAFF
v_gene: TRBV9; j_gene: TRBJ2-3; abundance: .; d_gene: TRBD2; len: 17; CDR3nt: TGTGCCAGCAGCGTAGCTGGGGCTAGCGGGTCCACAGATACGCAGTATTTT; CDR3aa: CASSVAGASGSTDTQYF
v_gene: TRBV2; j_gene: TRBJ2-7; abundance: .; d_gene: .; len: 13; CDR3nt: TGTGCCAGCAGTAAAGACAGCTCCTACGAGCAGTACTTC; CDR3aa: CASSKDSSYEQYF
v_gene: TRBV6-5; j_gene: TRBJ2-5; abundance: once; d_gene: .; len: 13; CDR3nt: TGTGCCAGCAGCACCCGGGGGCAGGAGACCCAGTACTTC; CDR3aa: CASSTRGQETQYF
v_gene: TRBV5-4; j_gene: TRBJ2-5; abundance: .; d_gene: .; len: 14; CDR3nt: TGTGCCAGCAGCTTGGCATCCAGGGGAGAGACCCAGTACTTC; CDR3aa: CASSLASRGETQYF
v_gene: TRBV5-1; j_gene: TRBJ1-4; abundance: .; d_gene: .; len: 15; CDR3nt: TGCGCCAGCAGCTTGGCTGGTCAGGCTAATGAAAAACTGTTTTTT; CDR3aa: CASSLAGQANEKLFF
v_gene: TRBV4-1; j_gene: TRBJ2-7; abundance: .; d_gene: TRBD2; len: 18; CDR3nt: TGCGCCAGCAGCCAAGAAGGCGGGAGGACCCTCTTTCCTTACGAGCAGTACTTC; CDR3aa: CASSQEGGRTLFPYEQYF
v_gene: TRBV18; j_gene: TRBJ2-7; abundance: .; d_gene: .; len: 13; CDR3nt: TGTGCCAGCTCACCAGAGGCCTTATACGAGCAGTACTTC; CDR3aa: CASSPEALYEQYF
v_gene: TRBV28; j_gene: TRBJ2-1; abundance: .; d_gene: .; len: 13; CDR3nt: TGTGCCAGCACGCAGGGCAATGACAATGAGCAGTTCTTC; CDR3aa: CASTQGNDNEQFF
v_gene: TRBV18; j_gene: TRBJ2-5; abundance: .; d_gene: .; len: 15; CDR3nt: TGTGCCAGCTCACCAAGCGCCGGGGTCAGAGAGACCCAGTACTTC; CDR3aa: CASSPSAGVRETQYF
v_gene: TRBV6-5; j_gene: TRBJ1-1; abundance: .; d_gene: .; len: 15; CDR3nt: TGTGCCAGCAGTTACCGCGGACGGTTGAACACTGAAGCTTTCTTT; CDR3aa: CASSYRGRLNTEAFF
v_gene: TRBV15; j_gene: TRBJ1-5; abundance: .; d_gene: TRBD1; len: 13; CDR3nt: TGTGCCACCAGCGAACAGGGGAGTCAGCCCCAGCATTTT; CDR3aa: CATSEQGSQPQHF
v_gene: TRBV11-2; j_gene: TRBJ1-1; abundance: .; d_gene: .; len: 17; CDR3nt: TGTGCCAGCAGCCCTCGGACGGGTAAGGGTTTTTTGCCTGAAGCTTTCTTT; CDR3aa: CASSPRTGKGFLPEAFF
v_gene: TRBV30; j_gene: TRBJ1-6; abundance: .; d_gene: TRBD1; len: 13; CDR3nt: TGTGCCTGGACCGGGACAGGGAATTCACCCCTCCACTTT; CDR3aa: CAWTGTGNSPLHF
v_gene: TRBV6-1; j_gene: TRBJ1-5; abundance: few; d_gene: .; len: 15; CDR3nt: TGTGCCAGCAGACGGGCCCGGGGAAACAATCAGCCCCAGCATTTT; CDR3aa: CASRRARGNNQPQHF
v_gene: TRBV28; j_gene: TRBJ2-2; abundance: .; d_gene: .; len: 12; CDR3nt: TGTGCCAGCATTCGGGATACCGGGGAGCTGTTTTTT; CDR3aa: CASIRDTGELFF
v_gene: TRBV7-8; j_gene: TRBJ2-1; abundance: once; d_gene: .; len: 11; CDR3nt: TGTGCCAGCAGCTTGGAGGGTGAGCAGTTCTTC; CDR3aa: CASSLEGEQFF
v_gene: TRBV21-1; j_gene: TRBJ1-4; abundance: .; d_gene: .; len: 16; CDR3nt: TGTGCCAGCAGCTCCTACAGGGGCGAAGGAGATGAAAAACTGTTTTTT; CDR3aa: CASSSYRGEGDEKLFF
v_gene: TRBV11-2; j_gene: TRBJ2-2; abundance: .; d_gene: TRBD2; len: 15; CDR3nt: TGTGCCAGCAGCTCCGCCGGACTAGTCTCCGGGGAGCTGTTTTTT; CDR3aa: CASSSAGLVSGELFF
v_gene: TRBV6-5; j_gene: TRBJ1-1; abundance: .; d_gene: .; len: 11; CDR3nt: TGTGCCAGCAGTTCGGGGTGGGGAGCTTTCTTT; CDR3aa: CASSSGWGAFF
v_gene: TRBV29-1; j_gene: TRBJ1-4; abundance: .; d_gene: TRBD1; len: 16; CDR3nt: TGCAGCGTTGCCTACAGGGGGCGGGTAATCGGTGAAAAACTGTTTTTT; CDR3aa: CSVAYRGRVIGEKLFF
v_gene: TRBV10-3; j_gene: TRBJ1-2; abundance: .; d_gene: .; len: 16; CDR3nt: TGTGCCATCAGTGGATCCGACGACGGAACTACCGGAGGCTACACCTTC; CDR3aa: CAISGSDDGTTGGYTF
v_gene: TRBV30; j_gene: TRBJ1-5; abundance: .; d_gene: .; len: 18; CDR3nt: TGTGCCTGGAGTCGAGACCGGGACACTCTATATAGCAATCAGCCCCAGCATTTT; CDR3aa: CAWSRDRDTLYSNQPQHF
v_gene: TRBV19; j_gene: TRBJ2-3; abundance: once; d_gene: .; len: 13; CDR3nt: TGTGCCAGTCGGGGCCTTAGCACAGATACGCAGTATTTT; CDR3aa: CASRGLSTDTQYF
v_gene: TRBV4-1; j_gene: TRBJ2-3; abundance: .; d_gene: .; len: 17; CDR3nt: TGCGCCAGCAGCCAGGGCCGGGGGTCGACTAGCACAGATACGCAGTATTTT; CDR3aa: CASSQGRGSTSTDTQYF
v_gene: TRBV19; j_gene: TRBJ2-2; abundance: .; d_gene: TRBD1; len: 15; CDR3nt: TGTGCCAGTAGTTCTGTAACAGGGGACACCGGGGAGCTGTTTTTT; CDR3aa: CASSSVTGDTGELFF
v_gene: TRBV5-5; j_gene: TRBJ1-3; abundance: few; d_gene: .; len: 14; CDR3nt: TGTGCCAGCAGCTTGGAAGGGGTTGGAAACACCATATATTTT; CDR3aa: CASSLEGVGNTIYF
v_gene: TRBV7-2; j_gene: TRBJ1-1; abundance: .; d_gene: .; len: 15; CDR3nt: TGTGCCAGCAGCTTGGGACGGACTCTCGACACTGAAGCTTTCTTT; CDR3aa: CASSLGRTLDTEAFF